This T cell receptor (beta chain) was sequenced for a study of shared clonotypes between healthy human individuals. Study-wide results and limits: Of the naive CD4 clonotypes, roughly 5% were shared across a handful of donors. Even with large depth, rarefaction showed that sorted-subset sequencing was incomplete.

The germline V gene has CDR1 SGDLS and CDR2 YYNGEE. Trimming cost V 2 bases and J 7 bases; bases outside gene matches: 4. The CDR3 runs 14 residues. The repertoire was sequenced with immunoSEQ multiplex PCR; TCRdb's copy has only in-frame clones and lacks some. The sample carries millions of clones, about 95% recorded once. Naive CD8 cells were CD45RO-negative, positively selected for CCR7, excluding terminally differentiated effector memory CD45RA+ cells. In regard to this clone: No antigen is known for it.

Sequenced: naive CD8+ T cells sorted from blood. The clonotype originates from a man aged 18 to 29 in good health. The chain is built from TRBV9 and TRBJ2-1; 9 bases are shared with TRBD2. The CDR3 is CASSVSGGPNEQFF. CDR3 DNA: TGTGCCAGCAGCGTTAGCGGGGGCCCTAATGAGCAGTTCTTC.